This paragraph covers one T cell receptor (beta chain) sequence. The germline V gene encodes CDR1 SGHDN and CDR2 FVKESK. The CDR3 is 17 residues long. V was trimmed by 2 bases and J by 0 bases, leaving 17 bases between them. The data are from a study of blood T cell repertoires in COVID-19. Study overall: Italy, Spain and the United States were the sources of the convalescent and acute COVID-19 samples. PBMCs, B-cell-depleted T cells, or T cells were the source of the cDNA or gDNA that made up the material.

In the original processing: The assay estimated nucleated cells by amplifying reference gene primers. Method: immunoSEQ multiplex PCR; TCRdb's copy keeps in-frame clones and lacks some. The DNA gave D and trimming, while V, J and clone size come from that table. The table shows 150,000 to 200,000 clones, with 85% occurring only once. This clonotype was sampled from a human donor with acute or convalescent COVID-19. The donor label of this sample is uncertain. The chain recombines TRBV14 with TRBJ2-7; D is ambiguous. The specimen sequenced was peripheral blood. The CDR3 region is CASSQPPGSPSSYEQYF. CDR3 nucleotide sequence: TGTGCCAGCAGCCAACCCCCCGGGTCCCCAAGCTCCTACGAGCAGTACTTC. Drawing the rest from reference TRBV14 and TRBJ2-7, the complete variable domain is EAGVTQFPSHSVIEKGQTVTLRCDPISGHDNLYWYRRVMGKEIKFLLHFVKESKQDESGMPNNRFLAERTGGTYSTLKVQPAELEDSGVYFCASSQPPGSPSSYEQYFGPGTRLTVT.